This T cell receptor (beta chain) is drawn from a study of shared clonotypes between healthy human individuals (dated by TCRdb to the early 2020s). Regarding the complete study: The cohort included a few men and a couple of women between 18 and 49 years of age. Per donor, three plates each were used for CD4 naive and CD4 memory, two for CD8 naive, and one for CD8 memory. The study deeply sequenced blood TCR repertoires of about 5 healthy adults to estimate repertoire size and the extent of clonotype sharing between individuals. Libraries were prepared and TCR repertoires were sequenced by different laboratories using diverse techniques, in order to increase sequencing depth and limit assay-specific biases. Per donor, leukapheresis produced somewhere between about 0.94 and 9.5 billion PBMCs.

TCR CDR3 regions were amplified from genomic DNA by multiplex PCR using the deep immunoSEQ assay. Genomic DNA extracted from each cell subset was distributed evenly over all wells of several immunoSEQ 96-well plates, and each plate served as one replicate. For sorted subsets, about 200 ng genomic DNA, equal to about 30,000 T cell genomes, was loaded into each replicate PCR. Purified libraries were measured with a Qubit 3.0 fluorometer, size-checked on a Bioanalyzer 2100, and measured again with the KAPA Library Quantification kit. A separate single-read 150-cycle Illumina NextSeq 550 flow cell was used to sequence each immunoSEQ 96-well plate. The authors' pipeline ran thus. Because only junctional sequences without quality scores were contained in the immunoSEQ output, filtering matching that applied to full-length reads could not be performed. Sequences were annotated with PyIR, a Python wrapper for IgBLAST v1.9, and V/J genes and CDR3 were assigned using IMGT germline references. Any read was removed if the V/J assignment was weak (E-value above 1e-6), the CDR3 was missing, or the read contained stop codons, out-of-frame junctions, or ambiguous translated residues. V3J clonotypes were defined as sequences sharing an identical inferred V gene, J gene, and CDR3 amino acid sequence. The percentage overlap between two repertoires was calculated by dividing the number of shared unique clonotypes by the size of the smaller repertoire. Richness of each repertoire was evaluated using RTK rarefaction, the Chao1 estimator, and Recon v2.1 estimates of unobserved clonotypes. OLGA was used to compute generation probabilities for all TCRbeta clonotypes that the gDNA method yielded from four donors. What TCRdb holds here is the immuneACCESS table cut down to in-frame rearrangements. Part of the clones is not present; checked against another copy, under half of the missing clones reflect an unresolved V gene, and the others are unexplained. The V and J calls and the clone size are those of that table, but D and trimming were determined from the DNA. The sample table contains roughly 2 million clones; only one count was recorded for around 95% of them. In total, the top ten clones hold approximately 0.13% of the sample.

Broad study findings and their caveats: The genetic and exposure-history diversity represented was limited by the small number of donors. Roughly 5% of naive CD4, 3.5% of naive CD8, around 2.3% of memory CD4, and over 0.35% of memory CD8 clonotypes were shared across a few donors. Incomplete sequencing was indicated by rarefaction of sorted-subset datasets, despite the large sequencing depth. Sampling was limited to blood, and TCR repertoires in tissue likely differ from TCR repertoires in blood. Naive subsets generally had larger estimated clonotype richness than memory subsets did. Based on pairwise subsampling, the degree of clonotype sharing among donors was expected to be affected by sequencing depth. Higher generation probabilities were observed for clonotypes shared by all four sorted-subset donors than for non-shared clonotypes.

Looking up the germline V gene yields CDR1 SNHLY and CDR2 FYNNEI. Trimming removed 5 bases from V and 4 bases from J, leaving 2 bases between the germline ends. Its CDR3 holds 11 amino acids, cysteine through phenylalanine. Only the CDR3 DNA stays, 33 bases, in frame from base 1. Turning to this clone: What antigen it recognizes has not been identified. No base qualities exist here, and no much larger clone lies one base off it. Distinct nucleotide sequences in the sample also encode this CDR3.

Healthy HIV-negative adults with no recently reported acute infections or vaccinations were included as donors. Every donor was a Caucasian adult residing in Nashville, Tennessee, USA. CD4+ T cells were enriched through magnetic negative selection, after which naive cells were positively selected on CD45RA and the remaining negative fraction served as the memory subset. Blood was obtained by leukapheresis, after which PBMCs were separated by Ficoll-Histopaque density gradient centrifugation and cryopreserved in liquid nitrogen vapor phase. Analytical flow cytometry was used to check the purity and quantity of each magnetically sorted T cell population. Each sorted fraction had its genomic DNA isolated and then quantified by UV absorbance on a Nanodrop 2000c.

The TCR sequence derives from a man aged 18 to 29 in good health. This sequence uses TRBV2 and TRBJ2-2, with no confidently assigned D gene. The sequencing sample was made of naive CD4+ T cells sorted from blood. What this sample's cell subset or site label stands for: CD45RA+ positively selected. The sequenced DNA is TGTGCCAGCAGTCGCACCGGGGAGCTGTTTTTT. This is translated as CASSRTGELFF.